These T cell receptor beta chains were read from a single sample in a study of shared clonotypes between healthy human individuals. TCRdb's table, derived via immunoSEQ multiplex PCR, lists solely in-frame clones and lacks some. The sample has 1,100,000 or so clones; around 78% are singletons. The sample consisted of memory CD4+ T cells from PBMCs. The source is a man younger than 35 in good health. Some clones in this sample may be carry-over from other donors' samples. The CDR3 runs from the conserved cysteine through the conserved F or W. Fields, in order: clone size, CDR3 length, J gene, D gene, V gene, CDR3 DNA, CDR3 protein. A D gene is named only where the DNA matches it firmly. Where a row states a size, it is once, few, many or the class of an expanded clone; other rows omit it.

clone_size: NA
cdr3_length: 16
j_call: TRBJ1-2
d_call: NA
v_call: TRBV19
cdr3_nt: TGTGCCAGCCAAGGAGTATTTAGTACAGCTAACTATGGCTACACCTTC
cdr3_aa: CASQGVFSTANYGYTF

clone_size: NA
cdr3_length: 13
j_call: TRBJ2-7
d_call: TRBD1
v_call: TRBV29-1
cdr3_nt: TGCAGCGTATCAGGGACAGTAAGGTACGAGCAGTACTTC
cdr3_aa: CSVSGTVRYEQYF

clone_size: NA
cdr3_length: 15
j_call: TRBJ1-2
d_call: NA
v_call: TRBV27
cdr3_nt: TGTGCCAGCAGTCTCGGGACACCCGGTTCGGAGGGCTACACCTTC
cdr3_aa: CASSLGTPGSEGYTF

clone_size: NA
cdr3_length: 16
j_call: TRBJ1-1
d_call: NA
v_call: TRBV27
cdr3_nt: TGTGCCAGCAGTTTCTTTCGACAGGCGGGGAACACTGAAGCTTTCTTT
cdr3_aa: CASSFFRQAGNTEAFF

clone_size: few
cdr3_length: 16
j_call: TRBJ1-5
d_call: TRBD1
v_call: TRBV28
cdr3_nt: TGTGCCAGCAGGCGAACCCTTTTAACAGGGGATCAGCCCCAGCATTTT
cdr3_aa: CASRRTLLTGDQPQHF

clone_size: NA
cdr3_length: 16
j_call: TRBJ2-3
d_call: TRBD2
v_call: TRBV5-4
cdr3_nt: TGTGCCAGCAGCTTGGCGCTAGCGGGAATCACAGATACGCAGTATTTT
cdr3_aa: CASSLALAGITDTQYF

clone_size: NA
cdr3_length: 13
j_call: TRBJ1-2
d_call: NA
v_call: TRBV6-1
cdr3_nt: TGTGCCAGCAGTGAAGGGGAGAACTATGGCTACACCTTC
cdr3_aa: CASSEGENYGYTF

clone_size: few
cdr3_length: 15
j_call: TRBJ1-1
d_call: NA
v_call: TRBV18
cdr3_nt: TGTGCCAGCTCACCCCCCTCGGGAGCGAACACTGAAGCTTTCTTT
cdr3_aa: CASSPPSGANTEAFF

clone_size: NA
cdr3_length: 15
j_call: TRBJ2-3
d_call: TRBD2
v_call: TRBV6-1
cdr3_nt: TGTGCCAGCACAATCAGCGGGAGGAGCGCAGATACGCAGTATTTT
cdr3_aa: CASTISGRSADTQYF

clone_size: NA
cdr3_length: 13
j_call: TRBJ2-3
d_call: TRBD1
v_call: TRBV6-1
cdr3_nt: TGTGCCACCGTCCGGGACAGGGCCGATACGCAGTATTTT
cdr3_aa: CATVRDRADTQYF

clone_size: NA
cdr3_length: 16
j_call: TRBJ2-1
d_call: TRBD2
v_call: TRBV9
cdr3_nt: TGTGCCAGCAGCGTGGGGACTAGCGGAGCATACAATGAGCAGTTCTTC
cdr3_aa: CASSVGTSGAYNEQFF

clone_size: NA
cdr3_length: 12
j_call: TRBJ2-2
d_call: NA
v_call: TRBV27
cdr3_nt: TGTGCCAGCAGTTTTCGAGTCGGGGAGCTGTTTTTT
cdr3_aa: CASSFRVGELFF

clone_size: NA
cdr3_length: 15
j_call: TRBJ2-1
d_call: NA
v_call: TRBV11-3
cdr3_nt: TGTGCCAGCAGCCAGACGGGACTCAACTACAATGAGCAGTTCTTC
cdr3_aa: CASSQTGLNYNEQFF

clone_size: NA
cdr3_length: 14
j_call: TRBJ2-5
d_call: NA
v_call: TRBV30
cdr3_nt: TGTGCCTGGAGTGTTAAAGGTTACCAAGAGACCCAGTACTTC
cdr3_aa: CAWSVKGYQETQYF

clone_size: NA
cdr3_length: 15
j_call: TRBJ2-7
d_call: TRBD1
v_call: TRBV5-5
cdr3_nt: TGTGCCAGCAGGCCCCCAGGGACAGAATCTACGAAGCAGTACTTC
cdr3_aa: CASRPPGTESTKQYF

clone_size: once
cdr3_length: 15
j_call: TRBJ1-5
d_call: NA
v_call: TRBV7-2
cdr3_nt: TGTGCCAGCAGCTTAGATACAGGTCGATATCAGCCCCAGCATTTT
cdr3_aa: CASSLDTGRYQPQHF

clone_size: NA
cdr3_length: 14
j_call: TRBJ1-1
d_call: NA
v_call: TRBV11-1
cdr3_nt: TGTGCCAGCAGCTTAGTACGGATGAACACTGAAGCTTTCTTT
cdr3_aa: CASSLVRMNTEAFF

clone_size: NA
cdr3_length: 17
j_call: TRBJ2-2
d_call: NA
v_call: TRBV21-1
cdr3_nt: TGTGCCAGCAGCAAATTGGGACCAGGGGGCAGGAGCGGGGAGCTGTTTTTT
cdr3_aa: CASSKLGPGGRSGELFF

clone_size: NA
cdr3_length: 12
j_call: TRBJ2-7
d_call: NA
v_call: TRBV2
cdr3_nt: TGTGCCAGCATCGACAACTCCTACGAGCAGTACTTC
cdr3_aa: CASIDNSYEQYF

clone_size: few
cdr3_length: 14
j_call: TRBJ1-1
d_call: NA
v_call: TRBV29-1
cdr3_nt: TGCAGCGTTGAACCCCCCGGCAGGAACACTGAAGCTTTCTTT
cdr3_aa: CSVEPPGRNTEAFF

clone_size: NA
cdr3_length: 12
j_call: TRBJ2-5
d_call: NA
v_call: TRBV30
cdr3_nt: TGTGCCTGGAGTGTGACGGGAGAGACCCAGTACTTC
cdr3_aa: CAWSVTGETQYF

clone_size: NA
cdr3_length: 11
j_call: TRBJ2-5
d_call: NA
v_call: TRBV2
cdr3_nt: TGTGCCAGCAGTTCAATTGAGACCCAGTACTTC
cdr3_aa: CASSSIETQYF

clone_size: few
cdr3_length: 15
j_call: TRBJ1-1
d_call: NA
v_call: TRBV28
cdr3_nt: TGTGCCAGCAGTTTATACTCAGGACGGAACACTGAAGCTTTCTTT
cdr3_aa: CASSLYSGRNTEAFF

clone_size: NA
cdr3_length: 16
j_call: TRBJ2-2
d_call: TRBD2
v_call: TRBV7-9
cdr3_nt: TGTGCCAGCAGCCCCAGACGGGGGGTAAGCACCGGGGAGCTGTTTTTT
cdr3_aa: CASSPRRGVSTGELFF

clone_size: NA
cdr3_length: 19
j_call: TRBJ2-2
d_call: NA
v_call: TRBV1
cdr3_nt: TGCACCAGCAGCCAAGAACTAGCGGGAGGGCCTAGGAGTGCCGGGGAGCTGTTTTTT
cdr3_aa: CTSSQELAGGPRSAGELFF

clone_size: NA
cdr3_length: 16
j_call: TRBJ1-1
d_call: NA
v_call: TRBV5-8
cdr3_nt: TGTGCCAGCAGCCCACGGGGATTCAGGGGAAACACTGAAGCTTTCTTT
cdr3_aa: CASSPRGFRGNTEAFF

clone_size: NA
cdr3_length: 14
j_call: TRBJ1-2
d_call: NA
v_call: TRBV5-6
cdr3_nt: TGTGCCAGCAGCCCGCCCGGGGCCAACTATGGCTACACCTTC
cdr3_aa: CASSPPGANYGYTF

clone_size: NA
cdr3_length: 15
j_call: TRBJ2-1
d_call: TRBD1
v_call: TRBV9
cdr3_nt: TGTGCCAGCAGCGTAGTGGCAGGGACAGGCAATGAGCAATTCTTC
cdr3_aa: CASSVVAGTGNEQFF

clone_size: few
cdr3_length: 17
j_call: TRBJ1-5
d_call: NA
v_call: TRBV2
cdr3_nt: TGTGCCAGCAGTGCTACGTTGGGACCGGGCGACAATCAGCCCCAGCATTTT
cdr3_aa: CASSATLGPGDNQPQHF

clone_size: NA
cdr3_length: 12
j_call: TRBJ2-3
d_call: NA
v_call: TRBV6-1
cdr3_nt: TGTGCCAGCAGTGAAGTAGGAGATACGCAGTATTTT
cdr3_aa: CASSEVGDTQYF